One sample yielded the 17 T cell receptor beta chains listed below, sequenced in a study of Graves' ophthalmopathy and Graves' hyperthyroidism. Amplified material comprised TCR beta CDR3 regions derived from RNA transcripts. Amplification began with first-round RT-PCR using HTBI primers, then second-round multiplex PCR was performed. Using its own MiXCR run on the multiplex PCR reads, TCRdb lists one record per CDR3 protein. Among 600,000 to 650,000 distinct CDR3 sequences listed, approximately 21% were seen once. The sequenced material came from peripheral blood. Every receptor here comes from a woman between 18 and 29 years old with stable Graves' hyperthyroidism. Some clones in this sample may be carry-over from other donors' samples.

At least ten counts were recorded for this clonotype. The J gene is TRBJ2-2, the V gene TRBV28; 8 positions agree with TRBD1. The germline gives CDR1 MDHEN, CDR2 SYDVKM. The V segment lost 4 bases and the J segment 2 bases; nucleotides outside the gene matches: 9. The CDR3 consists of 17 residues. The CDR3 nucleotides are TGTGCCAGCAGTTATGTATGGGGACAGGCAAACACCGGGGAGCTGTTTTTT. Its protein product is CASSYVWGQANTGELFF.

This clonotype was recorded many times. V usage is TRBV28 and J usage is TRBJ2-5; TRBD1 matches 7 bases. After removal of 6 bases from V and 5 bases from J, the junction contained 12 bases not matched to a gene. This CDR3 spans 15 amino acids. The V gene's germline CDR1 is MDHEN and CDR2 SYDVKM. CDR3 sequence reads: CASSIRDRDGETQYF. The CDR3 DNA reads TGTGCCAGCAGCATAAGAGACAGGGATGGGGAGACCCAGTACTTC.

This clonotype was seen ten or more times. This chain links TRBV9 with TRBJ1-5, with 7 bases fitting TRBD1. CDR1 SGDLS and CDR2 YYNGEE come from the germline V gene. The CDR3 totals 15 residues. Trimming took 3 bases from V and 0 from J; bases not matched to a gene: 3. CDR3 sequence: CASSAGQHSNQPQHF. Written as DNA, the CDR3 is TGTGCCAGCAGCGCGGGACAGCATAGCAATCAGCCCCAGCATTTT.

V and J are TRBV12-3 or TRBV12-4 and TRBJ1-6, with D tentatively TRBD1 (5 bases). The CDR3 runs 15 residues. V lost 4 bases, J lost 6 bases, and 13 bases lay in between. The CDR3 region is CASSYLGQLNSPLHF. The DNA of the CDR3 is TGTGCCAGCAGTTACTTAGGACAACTTAATTCACCCCTCCACTTT.

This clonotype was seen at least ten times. This CDR3 reads CSADTSSNHEQYF. Written as DNA, the CDR3 is TGCAGTGCCGATACCTCTAGCAACCACGAGCAGTACTTC. The rearrangement uses TRBV20-1 and TRBJ2-7, with D perhaps TRBD2 (5 bases). The CDR3 is made up of 13 amino acids. CDR1 and CDR2 (germline): DFQATT, SNEGSKA (reference sequence). Between the trimmed V and J ends, which lost 6 bases and 5 bases, there was a span of 17 bases.

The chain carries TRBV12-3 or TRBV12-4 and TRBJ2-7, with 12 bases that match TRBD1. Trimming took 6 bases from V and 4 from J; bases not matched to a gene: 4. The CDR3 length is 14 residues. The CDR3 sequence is CASRGDRGRYEQYF. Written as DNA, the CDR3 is TGTGCCAGCAGGGGGGACAGGGGGCGTTACGAGCAGTACTTC.

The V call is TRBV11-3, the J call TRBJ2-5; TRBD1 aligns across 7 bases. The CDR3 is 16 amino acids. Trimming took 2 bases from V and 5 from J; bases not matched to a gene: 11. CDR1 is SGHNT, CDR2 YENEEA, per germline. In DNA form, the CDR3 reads TGTGCCAGCAGCTTAATGACGGCAGGGGGAATCGAGACCCAGTACTTC. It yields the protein CASSLMTAGGIETQYF.

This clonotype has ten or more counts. CDR3 coding DNA: TGTGCCAGCAGCGTAGGCGGGGAGCAGTACTTC. Amino acids: CASSVGGEQYF. The chain links TRBV9 to TRBJ2-7; tentative D call: TRBD2 (5 bases). The CDR3 is 11 amino acids. V shed 0 bases and J shed 7 bases, with 5 bases lying between them. In germline, CDR1 is SGDLS, CDR2 YYNGEE.

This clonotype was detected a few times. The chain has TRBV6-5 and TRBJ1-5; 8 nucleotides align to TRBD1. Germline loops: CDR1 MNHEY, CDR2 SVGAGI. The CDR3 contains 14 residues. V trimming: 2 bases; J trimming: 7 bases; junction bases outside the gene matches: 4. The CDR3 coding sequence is TGTGCCAGCAGTTACAAAGGACAGGGCCAGCCCCAGCATTTT. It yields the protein CASSYKGQGQPQHF.

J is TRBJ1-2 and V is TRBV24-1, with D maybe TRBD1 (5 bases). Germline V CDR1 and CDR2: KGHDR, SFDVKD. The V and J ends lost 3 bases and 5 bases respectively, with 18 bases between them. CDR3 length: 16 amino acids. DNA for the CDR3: TGTGCCACCAGTGATCCTTCATTTGGGACGGATTATGGCTACACCTTC. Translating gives CATSDPSFGTDYGYTF.

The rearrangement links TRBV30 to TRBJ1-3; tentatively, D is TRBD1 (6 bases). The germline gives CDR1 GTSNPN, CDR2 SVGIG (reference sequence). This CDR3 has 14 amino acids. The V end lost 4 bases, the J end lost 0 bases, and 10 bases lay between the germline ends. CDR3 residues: CAWTTGSSGNTIYF. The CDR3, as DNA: TGTGCCTGGACTACAGGGAGCTCTGGAAACACCATATATTTT.

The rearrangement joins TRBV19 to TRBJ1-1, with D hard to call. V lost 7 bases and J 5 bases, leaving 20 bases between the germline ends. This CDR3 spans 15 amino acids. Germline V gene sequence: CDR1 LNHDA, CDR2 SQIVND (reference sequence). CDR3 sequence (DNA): TGTGCCAGTACCACATCGTATAGGGCGGGAACTGAAGCTTTCTTT. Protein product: CASTTSYRAGTEAFF.

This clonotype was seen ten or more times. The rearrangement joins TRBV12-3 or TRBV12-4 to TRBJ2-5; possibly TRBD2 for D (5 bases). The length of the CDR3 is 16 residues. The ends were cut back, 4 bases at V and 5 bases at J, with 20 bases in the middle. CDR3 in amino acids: CASSSALRTTGETQYF. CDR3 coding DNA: TGTGCCAGCAGTTCTGCTTTGAGGACCACGGGGGAGACCCAGTACTTC.

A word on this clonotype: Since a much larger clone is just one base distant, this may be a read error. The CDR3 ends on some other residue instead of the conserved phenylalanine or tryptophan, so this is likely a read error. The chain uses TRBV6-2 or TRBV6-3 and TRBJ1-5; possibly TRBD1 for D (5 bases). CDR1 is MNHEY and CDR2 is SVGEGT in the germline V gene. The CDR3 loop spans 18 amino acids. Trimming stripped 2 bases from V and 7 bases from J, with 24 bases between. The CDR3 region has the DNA TGTGCCAGCAGTTACCGTGCCGGGGCTGGAGTGGAGCGACAGCCCCAGCATGTT. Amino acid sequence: CASSYRAGAGVERQPQHV.

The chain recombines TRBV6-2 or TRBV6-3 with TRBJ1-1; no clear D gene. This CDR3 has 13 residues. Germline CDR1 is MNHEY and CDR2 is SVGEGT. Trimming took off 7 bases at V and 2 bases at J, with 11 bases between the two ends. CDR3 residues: CASITERNTEAFF. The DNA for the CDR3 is TGTGCCAGCATTACGGAGAGAAACACTGAAGCTTTCTTT.

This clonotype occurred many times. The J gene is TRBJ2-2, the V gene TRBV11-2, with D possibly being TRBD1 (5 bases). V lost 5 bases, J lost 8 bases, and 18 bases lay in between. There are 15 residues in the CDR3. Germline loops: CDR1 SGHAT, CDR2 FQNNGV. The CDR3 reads CASSPGPIAGGELFF. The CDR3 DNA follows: TGTGCCAGCAGCCCCGGACCAATCGCAGGGGGGGAGCTGTTTTTT.

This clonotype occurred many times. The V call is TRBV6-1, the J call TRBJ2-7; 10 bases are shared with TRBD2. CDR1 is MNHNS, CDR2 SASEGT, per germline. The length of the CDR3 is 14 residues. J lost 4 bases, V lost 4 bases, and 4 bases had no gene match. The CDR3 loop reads CASSATSGIYEQYF. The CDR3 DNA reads TGTGCCAGCAGTGCTACTAGCGGGATATACGAGCAGTACTTC.